Included here is one T cell receptor (beta chain) sequence, with context. This sample is part of a study of blood T cell repertoires in COVID-19. The overall study: Two negative PCRs, clearance, or symptom resolution were required of recovered Cohort 3 donors.

In terms of age and location, participants ranged from about 18 to 95 years and lived in around 22 US areas. Some clones are missing from TCRdb's copy, which holds only in-frame ones; the method was immunoSEQ multiplex PCR. The sample holds hundreds of thousands of clones, around nine tenths seen once. Germline V gives CDR1 SEHNR, CDR2 FQNEAQ (reference sequence). The CDR3 is 17 residues long. The V and J ends lost 6 bases and 2 bases, in that order; junction bases with no gene match: 11. The specimen sequenced was PBMCs or T cells enriched from blood (not recorded which). The sequence came from a woman aged 55-69 years in a cohort exposed to, infected with or recovered from COVID-19 (not recorded which). The genes are TRBV7-9 and TRBJ2-3, with TRBD2 matching over 10 bases. The CDR3 here is CASSSRTSGASTDTQYF. CDR3 DNA sequence: TGTGCCAGCAGTTCTAGGACTAGCGGTGCCTCCACAGATACGCAGTATTTT.